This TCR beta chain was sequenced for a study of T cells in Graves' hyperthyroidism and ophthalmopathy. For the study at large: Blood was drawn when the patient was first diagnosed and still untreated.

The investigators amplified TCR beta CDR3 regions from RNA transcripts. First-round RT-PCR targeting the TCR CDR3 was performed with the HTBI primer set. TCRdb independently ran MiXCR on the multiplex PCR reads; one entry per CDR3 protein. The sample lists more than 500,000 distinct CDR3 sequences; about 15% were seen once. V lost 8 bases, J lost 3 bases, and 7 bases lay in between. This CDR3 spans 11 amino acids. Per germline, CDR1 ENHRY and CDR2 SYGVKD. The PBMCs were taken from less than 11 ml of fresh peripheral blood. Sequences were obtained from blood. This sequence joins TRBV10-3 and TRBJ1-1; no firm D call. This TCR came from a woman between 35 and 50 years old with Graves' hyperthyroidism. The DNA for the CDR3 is TGTGCCATCGCCAGAGACACTGAAGCTTTCTTT. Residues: CAIARDTEAFF.